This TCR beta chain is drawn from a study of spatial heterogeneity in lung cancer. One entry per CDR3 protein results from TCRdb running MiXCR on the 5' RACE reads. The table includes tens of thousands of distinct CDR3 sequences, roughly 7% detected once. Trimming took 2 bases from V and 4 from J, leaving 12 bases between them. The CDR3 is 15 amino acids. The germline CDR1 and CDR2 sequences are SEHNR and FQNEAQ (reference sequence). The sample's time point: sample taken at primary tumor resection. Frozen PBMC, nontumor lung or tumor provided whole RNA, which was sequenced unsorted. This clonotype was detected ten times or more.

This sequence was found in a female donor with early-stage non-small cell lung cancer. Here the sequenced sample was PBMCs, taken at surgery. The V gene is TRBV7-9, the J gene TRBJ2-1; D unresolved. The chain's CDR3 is CASSLRWTEYNEQFF. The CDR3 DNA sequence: TGTGCCAGCAGCTTACGGTGGACGGAATACAATGAGCAGTTCTTC. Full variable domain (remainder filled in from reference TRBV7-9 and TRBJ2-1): DTGVSQNPRHKITKRGQNVTFRCDPISEHNRLYWYRQTLGQGPEFLTYFQNEAQLEKSRLLSDRFSAERPKGSFSTLEIQRTEQGDSAMYLCASSLRWTEYNEQFFGPGTRLTVL.